What follows are 22 T cell receptor beta chains derived from one specimen sequenced in a study of CD8 T cells in ankylosing spondylitis. TCRdb ran MiXCR on the 5' RACE reads and lists one entry per CDR3 protein. The table shows tens of thousands of distinct CDR3 sequences, with 27% occurring only once. The specimen was blood, either unsorted or a sorted T cell fraction (not recorded which). The receptor source for this set is a male donor with ankylosing spondylitis or in good health (not recorded which).

This clonotype was seen many times. CDR3 nucleotide sequence: TGCAGTGCTAAAAAGGAAGCGGGATCGGATGAGCAGTTCTTC. It is translated as CSAKKEAGSDEQFF. V is TRBV20-1 and J is TRBJ2-1; 7 positions match TRBD2. V shed 4 bases and J 8 bases; nucleotides not matched to a gene: 11. Germline CDR1 is DFQATT and CDR2 is SNEGSKA (reference sequence). The CDR3 covers 14 residues.

This rearrangement joins TRBV5-1 to TRBJ1-6; D may be TRBD1 (6 bases). Trimming left V 3 bases short and J 7 bases short, with 8 bases between. The CDR3 totals 13 residues. Germline V gives CDR1 SGHRS, CDR2 YFSETQ. The CDR3 coding sequence is TGCGCCAGCAGCTCACAGGGCAATTCACCCCTCCACTTT. It specifies CASSSQGNSPLHF.

This clonotype was seen only a few times. This chain joins TRBV7-2 and TRBJ2-3; no clear D. Germline V lookup: CDR1 SGHTA, CDR2 FQGNSA. This CDR3 is 13 amino acids long. The V gene lost 2 bases and the J gene lost 6 bases, with 9 bases spanning the gap. CDR3 residues: CASSLLARDTQYF. CDR3 in DNA: TGTGCCAGCAGCTTATTGGCCCGGGATACGCAGTATTTT.

A few counts support this clonotype. The genes are TRBV5-1 and TRBJ2-1, with no clear D. V gave up 4 bases and J gave up 1 base, with 12 bases separating them. This CDR3 region has 15 residues. Germline CDR1 is SGHRS and CDR2 is YFSETQ. In nucleotides, the CDR3 is TGCGCCAGCAGCGGCGGCTCAGAGTCCTACAATGAGCAGTTCTTC. Translated, it gives CASSGGSESYNEQFF. Drawing the rest from reference TRBV5-1 and TRBJ2-1, the complete variable domain is KAGVTQTPRYLIKTRGQQVTLSCSPISGHRSVSWYQQTPGQGLQFLFEYFSETQRNKGNFPGRFSGRQFSNSRSEMNVSTLELGDSALYLCASSGGSESYNEQFFGPGTRLTVL.

The V gene is TRBV27, the J gene TRBJ1-1; 9 bases are shared with TRBD1. The V gene's germline CDR1 is MNHEY and CDR2 SMNVEV (reference sequence). Germline trimming cut 6 bases from V and 10 bases from J; bases unmatched to any gene: 6. The CDR3 is made up of 12 amino acids. In DNA form, the CDR3 reads TGTGCCAGCAGGGTACCGGGACAGGGAGCTTTCTTT. Encoded protein: CASRVPGQGAFF.

The V call is TRBV5-1, the J call TRBJ1-3; TRBD1 agrees at 7 bases. The germline gives CDR1 SGHRS, CDR2 YFSETQ. V lost 0 bases and J lost 7; bases outside the gene matches: 4. CDR3 length: 14 residues. The CDR3 DNA reads TGCGCCAGCAGCTTGGCTGGCAGGGGGAACACCATATATTTT. Translating gives CASSLAGRGNTIYF.

The genes are TRBV12-3 or TRBV12-4 and TRBJ2-1; D ambiguous. The CDR3 length is 12 residues. With 3 bases removed from V and 10 bases from J, the gap between germline ends came to 10 bases. The CDR3 DNA reads as TGTGCCAGCAGTTTGGTCAGCGACGAGCAGTTCTTC. It yields the protein CASSLVSDEQFF.

This clonotype has at least ten counts. The chain links TRBV27 to TRBJ1-4, with a tentative D call TRBD1 (5 bases). CDR1 is MNHEY, CDR2 SMNVEV, per germline (reference sequence). The CDR3 has 12 residues. V gave up 6 bases and J gave up 13 bases, with 15 bases separating them. CDR3 nucleotide sequence: TGTGCCAGCAGCTCCCGGACATCTCCACTGTTTTTT. Its protein is CASSSRTSPLFF.

The V and J genes are TRBV5-1 and TRBJ1-1; possibly TRBD1 for D (5 bases). V gave up 4 bases and J gave up 7 bases, with 11 bases separating them. Germline V CDR1 and CDR2: SGHRS, YFSETQ. The CDR3 has 12 amino acids. CDR3 in DNA: TGCGCCAGCAGCCCAGGGACGGGTGAAGCTTTCTTT. This sequence encodes CASSPGTGEAFF.

In its sample, this clonotype was seen a few times. The chain combines TRBV11-2 with TRBJ2-7, with 11 bases identical to TRBD2. This CDR3 is 15 amino acids long. V was clipped by 1 base and J by 7 bases; unmatched bases: 6. The germline V gene has CDR1 SGHAT and CDR2 FQNNGV. The CDR3 coding sequence is TGTGCCAGCAGCTTAGCCCTAGCGGGGGGTGGTGAGCAGTACGTC. It encodes CASSLALAGGGEQYV.

The V and J genes are TRBV12-3 or TRBV12-4 and TRBJ1-5; TRBD1 matches at 12 bases. V lost 1 base and J lost 6; bases outside the gene matches: 10. This CDR3 contains 18 residues. The CDR3 bases are TGTGCCAGCAGTTTAGGCTTCGTGGGACAGGGGGCGGGTCAGCCCCAGCATTTT. Its translation is CASSLGFVGQGAGQPQHF.

This clonotype has only one observation. The rearrangement links TRBV5-1 to TRBJ2-7; D perhaps matches TRBD1 (6 bases). Germline lookup yields CDR1 SGHRS and CDR2 YFSETQ. Trimming left V 1 base short and J 6 bases short, with 8 bases between. The CDR3 sequence is 12 residues long. This CDR3 is CASSLTGREQYV. CDR3 bases: TGCGCCAGCAGCTTGACAGGGCGCGAGCAGTACGTC.

V and J are TRBV12-3 or TRBV12-4 and TRBJ2-3; TRBD1 agrees at 8 bases. V lost 6 bases to trimming and J lost 3 bases; unmatched junction nucleotides: 8. The CDR3 has 15 residues. As DNA, the CDR3 is TGTGCCAGCAGCTTAAGACAGGGGACGACAGATACGCAGTATTTT. Residues: CASSLRQGTTDTQYF.

This clonotype has a count of ten or more. The chain recombines TRBV11-3 with TRBJ1-1; D is unclear. Deletions cut 2 bases from V and 1 base from J, with 8 bases between. This CDR3 has 14 amino acids. Per germline, CDR1 SGHNT and CDR2 YENEEA. The DNA for the CDR3 is TGTGCCAGCAGCTTAAGTCGCTCGAACACTGAAGCTTTCTTT. Protein product: CASSLSRSNTEAFF.

This chain links TRBV12-3 or TRBV12-4 with TRBJ2-3, with 11 nucleotides matching TRBD2. V lost 6 bases, J lost 1 base, and 6 bases stayed unmatched. This CDR3 contains 16 residues. The CDR3, as DNA: TGTGCCAGCAGGCCCACTAGCGGGGGAGGCACAGATACGCAGTATTTT. This encodes CASRPTSGGGTDTQYF.

This clonotype appeared many times. The chain recombines TRBV7-6 with TRBJ2-1, with TRBD2 matching 8 bases. The CDR3 has 15 residues. CDR1 and CDR2 from the germline V gene are SGHVS and FNYEAQ. V dropped 0 bases and J dropped 7; count of bases not matched to a gene: 5. The CDR3 region has the DNA TGTGCCAGCAGCTTAGCCGGGACTAGTTTAAATGAGCAGTTCTTC. Amino acids: CASSLAGTSLNEQFF.

This chain joins TRBV12-3 or TRBV12-4 and TRBJ1-4; no clear D. Trimming took off 1 base at V and 8 bases at J, with 8 bases between the two ends. This CDR3 spans 13 amino acids. The CDR3 coding sequence is TGTGCCAGCAGTTTAGTTAGTGCAGAAAAACTGTTTTTT. Residues: CASSLVSAEKLFF.

This sequence joins TRBV20-1 and TRBJ2-1; 10 bases line up with TRBD2. V dropped 2 bases and J dropped 3; count of bases not matched to a gene: 7. CDR3 length equals 16 residues. CDR1 is DFQATT and CDR2 is SNEGSKA in the germline V gene (reference sequence). As DNA, the CDR3 is TGCAGTGCTAGACTTACTAGCGGGAAGTACTACAATGAGCAGTTCTTC. Its protein is CSARLTSGKYYNEQFF.

The chain carries TRBV4-1 and TRBJ1-4, with TRBD1 identical over 9 bases. J was trimmed by 4 bases and V by 1 base; bases with no gene match: 1. This CDR3 region has 15 residues. Germline CDR1 is MGHRA and CDR2 is YSYEKL. The CDR3 loop reads CASSQGTGDNEKLFF. The CDR3, as DNA: TGCGCCAGCAGCCAAGGGACAGGGGATAATGAAAAACTGTTTTTT.

V and J are TRBV27 and TRBJ2-1; no clear D gene. The V end was cut by 2 bases, the J end by 5 bases, with 7 bases between. CDR3 length: 13 amino acids. The germline V gene encodes CDR1 MNHEY and CDR2 SMNVEV (reference sequence). CDR3 DNA: TGTGCCAGCAGTTTAAGCCTCAACAATGAGCAGTTCTTC. Its translation is CASSLSLNNEQFF.

This clonotype was observed a few times. The chain couples TRBV29-1 to TRBJ1-2; D remains ambiguous. Trimming removed 6 bases at V and 1 base at J, with 6 bases between. The CDR3 runs to 11 residues. Per germline, CDR1 SQVTM and CDR2 ANQGSEA. The DNA for the CDR3 is TGCAGCGTGCGAATTAACTATGGCTACACCTTC. Amino acid sequence: CSVRINYGYTF.

This clonotype occurred a few times. The chain carries TRBV5-1 and TRBJ1-1; no firm D call. The CDR3 has 13 residues. CDR1 and CDR2 from the germline V gene are SGHRS and YFSETQ. The V end was cut by 2 bases, the J end by 3 bases, with 8 bases between. The CDR3 here is CASSFQVDTEAFF. CDR3 DNA sequence: TGCGCCAGCAGCTTCCAAGTGGACACTGAAGCTTTCTTT.